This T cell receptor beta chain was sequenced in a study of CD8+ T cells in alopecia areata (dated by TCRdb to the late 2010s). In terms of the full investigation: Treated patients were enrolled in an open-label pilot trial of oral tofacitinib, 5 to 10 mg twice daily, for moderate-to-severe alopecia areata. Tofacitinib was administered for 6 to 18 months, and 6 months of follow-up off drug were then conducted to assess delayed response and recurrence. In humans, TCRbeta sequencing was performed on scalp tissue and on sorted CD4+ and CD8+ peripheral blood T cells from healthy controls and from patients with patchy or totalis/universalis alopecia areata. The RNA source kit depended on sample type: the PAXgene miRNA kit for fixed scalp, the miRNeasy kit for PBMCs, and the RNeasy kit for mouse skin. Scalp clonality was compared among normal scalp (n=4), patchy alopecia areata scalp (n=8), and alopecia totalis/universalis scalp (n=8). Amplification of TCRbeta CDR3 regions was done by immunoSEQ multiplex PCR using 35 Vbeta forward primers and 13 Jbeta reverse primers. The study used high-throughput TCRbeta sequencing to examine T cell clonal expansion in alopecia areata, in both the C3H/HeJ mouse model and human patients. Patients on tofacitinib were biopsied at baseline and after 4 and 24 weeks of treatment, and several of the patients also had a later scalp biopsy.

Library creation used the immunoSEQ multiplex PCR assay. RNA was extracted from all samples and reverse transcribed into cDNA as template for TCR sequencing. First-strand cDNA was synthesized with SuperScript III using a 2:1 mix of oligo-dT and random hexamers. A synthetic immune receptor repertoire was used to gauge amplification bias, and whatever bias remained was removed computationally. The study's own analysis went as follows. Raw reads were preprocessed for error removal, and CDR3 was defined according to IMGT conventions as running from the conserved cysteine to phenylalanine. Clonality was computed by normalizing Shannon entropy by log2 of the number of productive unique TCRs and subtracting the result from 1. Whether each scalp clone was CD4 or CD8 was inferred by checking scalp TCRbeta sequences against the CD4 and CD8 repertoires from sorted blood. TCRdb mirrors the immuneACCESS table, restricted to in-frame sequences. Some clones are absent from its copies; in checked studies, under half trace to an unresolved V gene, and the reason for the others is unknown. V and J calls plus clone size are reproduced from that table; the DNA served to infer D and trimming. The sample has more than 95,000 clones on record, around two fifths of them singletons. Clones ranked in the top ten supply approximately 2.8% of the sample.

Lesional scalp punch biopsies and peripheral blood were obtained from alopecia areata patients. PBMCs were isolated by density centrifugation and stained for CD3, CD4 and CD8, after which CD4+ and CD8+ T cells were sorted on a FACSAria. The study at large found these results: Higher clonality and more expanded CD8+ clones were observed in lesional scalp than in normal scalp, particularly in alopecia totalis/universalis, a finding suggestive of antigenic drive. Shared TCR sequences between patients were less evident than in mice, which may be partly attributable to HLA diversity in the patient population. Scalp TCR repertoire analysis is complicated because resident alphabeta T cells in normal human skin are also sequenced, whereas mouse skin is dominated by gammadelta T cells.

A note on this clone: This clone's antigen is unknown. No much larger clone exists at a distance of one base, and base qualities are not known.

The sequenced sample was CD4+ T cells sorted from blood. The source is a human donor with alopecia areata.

The DNA sequence reads TGTGCCAGCAGCTTATCCAGGGTTGGAAACACCATATATTTT. This yields the protein CASSLSRVGNTIYF. The V and J genes are TRBV7-2 and TRBJ1-3; possibly the D gene is TRBD1, per 5 matching bases. CDR1 and CDR2, per the germline V gene, are SGHTA and FQGNSA. The trim is 2 bases for V and 3 bases for J, with a gap of 8 bases between the germline ends. Counted from cysteine to phenylalanine, this CDR3 has 14 amino acids. The kept DNA is CDR3 alone, 42 bases in frame from the first base.